The 11 T cell receptor beta chains listed next were all sequenced from one sample in a study of identical twins (TCRdb year 2016). The receptor library was made with 5' RACE. The sequencer was an Illumina HiSeq 2000. TCRdb trimmed the raw reads at Q25, called clones with MiXCR and kept productive beta chains. A single entry per CDR3 protein holds the most common genes and DNA from its merged rows. The sample data list about 920,000 distinct CDR3 sequences, and approximately 13% of these were observed just once. The top ten constitute roughly 1.5% of the sample. The same data also contributed to another study, on yellow fever vaccine responses in identical twins.

Material for sequencing was PBMCs. The origin of the receptors is a woman younger than 35 in good health.

This rearrangement joins TRBV6-2 or TRBV6-3 to TRBJ2-5; D gene unclear. V gave up 8 bases and J gave up 4 bases, with 11 bases separating them. CDR3 length equals 12 residues. Per the germline V gene, CDR1 is MNHEY and CDR2 is SVGEGT. CDR3 nucleotides: TGTGCCAGCTACGGGCCGGGAGAGACCCAGTACTTC. Translated: CASYGPGETQYF.

The genes are TRBV5-6 and TRBJ2-7, with TRBD1 identical over 10 bases. The CDR3 has 16 residues. The germline V gene has CDR1 SGHDT and CDR2 YYEEEE. V gave up 3 bases and J gave up 3 bases; unmatched junction bases: 9. CDR3 DNA: TGTGCCAGCAGCTCCAGGACAGGGGGGAAGTTCTACGAGCAGTACGTC. Protein product: CASSSRTGGKFYEQYV.

This clonotype appeared a few times. V and J are TRBV21-1 and TRBJ2-7; the DNA was not used to check the table's D call, TRBD1. TRBV21-1 counts as a pseudogene. This CDR3 is built from 16 residues. For the CDR3, the DNA is TGTGCCAGCAGCATCCCCGGGGTAGGGACAGGGGGCGAGCAGTACTTC. It is translated as CASSIPGVGTGGEQYF.

This clonotype was observed a few times. The chain uses TRBV28 and TRBJ2-5, with D perhaps given as TRBD1 or TRBD2 (5 bases each). This CDR3 spans 17 amino acids. The germline V and J ends were trimmed by 5 bases and 0 bases, with 19 bases remaining between them. CDR1 is MDHEN and CDR2 is SYDVKM in the germline V gene. CDR3 sequence reads: CASSTGGGGKYQETQYF. In DNA, the CDR3 is TGTGCCAGCAGTACAGGAGGAGGCGGAAAGTACCAAGAGACCCAGTACTTC. The full variable domain, rest sourced from reference TRBV28 and TRBJ2-5, is DVKVTQSSRYLVKRTGEKVFLECVQDMDHENMFWYRQDPGLGLRLIYFSYDVKMKEKGDIPEGYSVSREKKERFSLILESASTNQTSMYLCASSTGGGGKYQETQYFGPGTRLLVL.

This clonotype has a count of ten or more. The chain combines TRBV9 with TRBJ2-2; 7 bases agree with TRBD1. Germline V lookup: CDR1 SGDLS, CDR2 YYNGEE. With V trimmed by 3 bases and J by 2 bases, 4 bases remained unmatched. CDR3 length: 15 amino acids. The CDR3 reads CASSARDSNTGELFF. The CDR3 bases are TGTGCCAGCAGCGCCCGGGACAGTAACACCGGGGAGCTGTTTTTT.

This clonotype was counted at least ten times. CDR3 amino acids: CASSSLTGVNTEAFF. DNA for the CDR3: TGCGCCAGCAGCTCGCTGACAGGGGTGAACACTGAAGCTTTCTTT. The rearrangement uses TRBV5-1 and TRBJ1-1; 8 nucleotides match TRBD1. The V and J ends lost 3 bases and 0 bases, in that order; junction bases with no gene match: 4. The CDR3 consists of 15 residues. The germline CDR1 and CDR2 sequences are SGHRS and YFSETQ.

In this sample, this clonotype turned up a few times. This chain connects TRBV28 to TRBJ1-4, with TRBD1 as a possible D gene (6 bases). There are 13 residues in the CDR3. The ends were cut back, 5 bases at V and 9 bases at J, with 13 bases in the middle. Germline assignment: CDR1 MDHEN and CDR2 SYDVKM. For the CDR3, the DNA is TGTGCCAGCAGTCGCGCGCGGGACAAAAAACTGTTTTTT. Amino acids: CASSRARDKKLFF.

This chain links TRBV28 with TRBJ1-2; D uncertain. The CDR3 totals 12 residues. The V end lost 4 bases, the J end lost 8 bases, and 11 bases lay between the germline ends. The germline V gene has CDR1 MDHEN and CDR2 SYDVKM. The chain's CDR3 is CASSSGSMGYTF. CDR3 in DNA: TGTGCCAGCAGTTCGGGTAGTATGGGCTACACCTTC.

This clonotype was counted many times. V gene TRBV4-1 combines with J gene TRBJ2-5; maybe TRBD1 (7 bases). Germline lookup yields CDR1 MGHRA and CDR2 YSYEKL. This CDR3 has 17 residues. The V and J ends lost 0 bases and 7 bases respectively, with 21 bases between them. DNA of the CDR3: TGCGCCAGCAGCCAAGAGGTCCACGGAGGGGGCTACGCGACCCAGTACTTC. Its translation: CASSQEVHGGGYATQYF.

This clonotype was observed a few times. Here the CDR3 reads CASSSRQGATGELFF. For the CDR3, the DNA is TGTGCCAGCAGCTCCCGACAGGGGGCTACCGGGGAGCTGTTTTTT. The genes are TRBV3-1 and TRBJ2-2; 10 nucleotides align to TRBD1. This CDR3 region has 15 residues. J lost 5 bases, V lost 5 bases, and 5 bases had no gene match. Germline V lookup: CDR1 LGHDT, CDR2 YNNKEL (reference sequence). The full variable domain, rest sourced from reference TRBV3-1 and TRBJ2-2, is DTAVSQTPKYLVTQMGNDKSIKCEQNLGHDTMYWYKQDSKKFLKIMFSYNNKELIINETVPNRFSPKSPDKAHLNLHINSLELGDSAVYFCASSSRQGATGELFFGEGSRLTVL.

The chain employs TRBV4-1 and TRBJ1-4; tentatively, D is TRBD1 (6 bases). V was trimmed by 1 base and J by 8 bases, leaving 20 bases between them. CDR1 MGHRA and CDR2 YSYEKL come from the germline V gene. There are 17 residues in the CDR3. The CDR3 is CASSQGPYRGAYEKLFF. The CDR3 bases are TGCGCCAGCAGCCAAGGACCCTATAGGGGGGCCTACGAAAAACTGTTTTTT.